The 16 T cell receptor beta chains presented below share a single source sample, sequenced in a study of blood T cell repertoires in COVID-19. Profiling relied on immunoSEQ multiplex PCR, and the TCRdb table lists in-frame clones only, not all of them. The sample includes 200,000 to 250,000 clones, 85% to 90% seen only once; the top ten take about 15%. What was sequenced was PBMCs or T cells enriched from blood (not recorded which). The receptor source for this set is a young man who had been exposed to COVID-19.

The rearrangement links TRBV11-2 to TRBJ2-1; maybe TRBD1 (6 bases). This CDR3 contains 16 residues. V shed 4 bases and J shed 8 bases, with 21 bases lying between them. The germline CDR1 and CDR2 sequences are SGHAT and FQNNGV. As DNA, the CDR3 is TGTGCCAGCAGCTCTACCTACAGGGTTCCTATCGATGAGCAGTTCTTC. Amino acids: CASSSTYRVPIDEQFF.

This chain links TRBV6-2 or TRBV6-3 with TRBJ1-2; D unclear. The CDR3 extends over 14 amino acids. Trimming took off 5 bases at V and 4 bases at J, with 14 bases between the two ends. From germline, CDR1 is MNHEY and CDR2 SVGEGT. CDR3 DNA: TGTGCCAGCAGTCGAGGAGATACGGGCTATGGCTACACCTTC. It is translated as CASSRGDTGYGYTF.

This chain joins TRBV30 and TRBJ2-1, with TRBD2 identical over 9 bases. CDR1 and CDR2 from the germline V gene are GTSNPN and SVGIG (reference sequence). The V and J ends lost 4 bases and 7 bases, in that order; junction bases with no gene match: 11. The CDR3 extends over 15 amino acids. The CDR3 region is CAWILGAGGPNEQFF. The DNA for the CDR3 is TGTGCCTGGATCCTAGGGGCGGGGGGGCCAAATGAGCAGTTCTTC.

The J gene is TRBJ2-1, the V gene TRBV12-3 or TRBV12-4; 7 nucleotides line up with TRBD2. V lost 6 bases, J lost 10 bases, and 3 bases stayed unmatched. The CDR3 extends over 11 amino acids. The CDR3 protein is CASRKLAEQFF. The DNA for the CDR3 is TGTGCCAGCAGGAAACTAGCGGAGCAGTTCTTC.

The J gene is TRBJ1-2, the V gene TRBV19; no firm D call. The CDR3 spans 14 residues. Trimming removed 3 bases at V and 5 bases at J, with 13 bases between. In germline, CDR1 is LNHDA, CDR2 SQIVND (reference sequence). The chain's CDR3 is CASSISSREYGYTF. The CDR3 DNA sequence: TGTGCCAGTAGTATTTCTTCTCGCGAATATGGCTACACCTTC.

This clone was found once. The rearrangement uses TRBV19 and TRBJ2-1, with 8 bases matching TRBD1. The junction had 18 bases not matched to a gene; V was cut back by 9 bases and J by 8 bases. CDR3 length: 16 amino acids. The germline CDR1 and CDR2 sequences are LNHDA and SQIVND (reference sequence). The CDR3 is CASKKMAQGARDEQFF. The CDR3 coding sequence is TGTGCCAGCAAGAAGATGGCGCAGGGGGCCAGGGATGAGCAGTTCTTC.

The chain combines TRBV18 with TRBJ1-6; D might be TRBD1 (6 bases). The V gene's germline CDR1 is KGHSH and CDR2 LQKENI. The CDR3 has 16 residues. The V gene lost 3 bases and the J gene lost 10 bases, with 19 bases spanning the gap. CDR3: CASSPVDLGARSPLHF. In DNA, the CDR3 is TGTGCCAGCTCACCGGTCGATTTGGGGGCGCGGTCACCCCTCCACTTT.

V is TRBV2 and J is TRBJ1-5; TRBD1 aligns across 7 bases. Germline CDR1 SNHLY, CDR2 FYNNEI. Unmatched junction bases numbered 6, after V lost 7 bases and J lost 3 bases. CDR3 length equals 14 residues. The CDR3 bases are TGTGCCAGCAACCGGGACAGAGACAATCAGCCCCAGCATTTT. This codes for CASNRDRDNQPQHF. Full variable domain (outside the CDR3, taken from reference TRBV2 and TRBJ1-5): EPEVTQTPSHQVTQMGQEVILRCVPISNHLYFYWYRQILGQKVEFLVSFYNNEISEKSEIFDDQFSVERPDGSNFTLKIRSTKLEDSAMYFCASNRDRDNQPQHFGDGTRLSIL.

The V and J genes are TRBV10-1 and TRBJ1-5; a possible D gene is TRBD1 (5 bases). The CDR3 has 19 amino acids. Trimming stripped 0 bases from V and 0 bases from J, with 18 bases between. CDR1 is WNHNN and CDR2 is SYGVQD in the germline V gene (reference sequence). DNA of the CDR3: TGCGCCAGCAGTGAGTCGGGTGGCCAGGGAAAGGTTAGCAATCAGCCCCAGCATTTT. Protein sequence: CASSESGGQGKVSNQPQHF.

About this clone: Additional DNA sequences in this sample encode the identical CDR3. The chain links TRBV3-1 (or the pseudogene TRBV3-2) to TRBJ2-7; a weak D match, TRBD1 (6 bases). V was shortened by 0 bases and J by 1 base, with 7 bases between the two germline ends. Per germline, CDR1 LGHDT and CDR2 YNNKEL (reference sequence). This CDR3 has 14 residues. DNA for the CDR3: TGTGCCAGCAGCCAAGACAGGGGTTCCTACGAGCAGTACTTC. Amino acids: CASSQDRGSYEQYF.

This clone showed up just once. Written as DNA, the CDR3 is TGTGCCAGCAGCTTACGGTCAACAGGAACCGGGGAGCTGTTTTTT. Encoded protein: CASSLRSTGTGELFF. V and J are TRBV11-3 and TRBJ2-2; possibly TRBD1 for D (5 bases). Germline V gives CDR1 SGHNT, CDR2 YENEEA. This CDR3 is built from 15 residues. Trimming took off 2 bases at V and 5 bases at J, with 12 bases between the two ends.

In DNA form, the CDR3 reads TGTGCCAGCAGGGGGGGGGATAATTCACCCCTCCACTTT. Its protein product is CASRGGDNSPLHF. The chain uses TRBV3-1 (or the pseudogene TRBV3-2) and TRBJ1-6, with TRBD1 as a possible D gene (5 bases). V was cut by 6 bases and J by 5 bases, with 8 bases left in between. CDR1 is LGHDT, CDR2 YNNKEL, per germline (reference sequence). The length of the CDR3 is 13 residues.

The rearrangement uses TRBV6-2 or TRBV6-3 and TRBJ1-2, with D maybe TRBD1 (6 bases). V was clipped by 3 bases and J by 5 bases, with 13 bases between them. The CDR3 totals 14 residues. Looked up from germline, CDR1 is MNHEY and CDR2 is SVGEGT. CDR3 loop: CASSYTGKGYGYTF. DNA for the CDR3: TGTGCCAGCAGTTATACAGGGAAGGGGTATGGCTACACCTTC.

The CDR3 nucleotides read TGTGCCAGCAGCCGGCCCGGGACAGGGTTTGGCTATGGCTACACCTTC. Translation: CASSRPGTGFGYGYTF. V and J are TRBV13 and TRBJ1-2; 9 bases are a match to TRBD1. The CDR3 has 16 amino acids. Germline CDR1 and CDR2: PRHDT and FYEKMQ (reference sequence). V shed 5 bases, J shed 4 bases, and the junction held 11 bases outside the gene matches.

The CDR3 DNA sequence: TGTGCCAGCAGTTCCCTACTAAGGTTTGGCTACACCTTC. This translates into CASSSLLRFGYTF. The V call is TRBV6-6, the J call TRBJ1-2; D unclear. CDR3 length: 13 residues. V lost 4 bases and J lost 7, with 13 bases in between. Germline V lookup: CDR1 MNHNY, CDR2 SVGAGI (reference sequence).

The J gene is TRBJ2-5, the V gene TRBV7-6, with 9 bases matching TRBD2. This CDR3 region has 14 residues. V shed 5 bases and J 1 base; nucleotides not matched to a gene: 2. The germline V gene encodes CDR1 SGHVS and CDR2 FNYEAQ. This CDR3 is CASSPSGTQETQYF. CDR3 coding DNA: TGTGCCAGCAGCCCTAGCGGGACCCAAGAGACCCAGTACTTC.